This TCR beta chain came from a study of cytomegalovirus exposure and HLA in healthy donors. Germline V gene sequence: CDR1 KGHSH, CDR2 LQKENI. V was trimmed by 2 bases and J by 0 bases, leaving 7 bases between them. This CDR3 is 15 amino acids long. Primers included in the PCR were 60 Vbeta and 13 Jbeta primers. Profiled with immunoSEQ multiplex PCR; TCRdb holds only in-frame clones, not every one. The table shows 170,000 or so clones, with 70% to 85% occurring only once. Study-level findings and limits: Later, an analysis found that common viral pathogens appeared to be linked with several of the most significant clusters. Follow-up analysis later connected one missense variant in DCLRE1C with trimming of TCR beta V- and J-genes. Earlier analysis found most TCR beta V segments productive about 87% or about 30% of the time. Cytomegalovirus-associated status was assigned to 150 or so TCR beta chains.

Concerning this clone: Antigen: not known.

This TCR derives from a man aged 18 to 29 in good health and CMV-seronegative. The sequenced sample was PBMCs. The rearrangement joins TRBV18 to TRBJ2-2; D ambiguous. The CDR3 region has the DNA TGTGCCAGCTCACCAGGAGCGCCGAACACCGGGGAGCTGTTTTTT. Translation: CASSPGAPNTGELFF.